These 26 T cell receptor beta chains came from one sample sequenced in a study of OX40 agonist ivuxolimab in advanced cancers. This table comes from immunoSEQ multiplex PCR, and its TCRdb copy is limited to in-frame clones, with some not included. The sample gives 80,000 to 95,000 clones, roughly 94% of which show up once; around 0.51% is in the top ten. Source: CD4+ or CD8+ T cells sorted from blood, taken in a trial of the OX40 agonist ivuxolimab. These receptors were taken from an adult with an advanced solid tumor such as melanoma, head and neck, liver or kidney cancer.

The chain's CDR3 is CASHPQGAWTDTQYF. The CDR3, as DNA: TGTGCCAGCCACCCTCAGGGGGCCTGGACAGATACGCAGTATTTT. This rearrangement joins TRBV19 to TRBJ2-3; 8 positions agree with TRBD1. Trimming removed 9 bases from V and 3 bases from J; junction bases left unmatched: 11. Germline V gives CDR1 LNHDA, CDR2 SQIVND (reference sequence). This CDR3 is 15 amino acids long.

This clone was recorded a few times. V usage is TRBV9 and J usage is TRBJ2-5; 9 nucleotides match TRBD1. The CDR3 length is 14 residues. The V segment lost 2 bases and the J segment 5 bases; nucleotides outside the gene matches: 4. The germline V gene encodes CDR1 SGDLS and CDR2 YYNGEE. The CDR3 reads CASSVGQGKETQYF. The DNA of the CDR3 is TGTGCCAGCAGCGTCGGACAGGGGAAGGAGACCCAGTACTTC.

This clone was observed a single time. The CDR3 nucleotides read TGTGCCAGCAGCTCTACTACACAGGTTTTACAAGAGACCCAGTACTTC. It codes for CASSSTTQVLQETQYF. The rearrangement uses TRBV5-6 and TRBJ2-5; tentative D call: TRBD1 (5 bases). The germline V and J ends were trimmed by 3 bases and 2 bases, with 17 bases remaining between them. This CDR3 is 16 amino acids long. Germline CDR1 reads SGHDT; CDR2 reads YYEEEE.

The DNA for the CDR3 is TGTGCCAGCAGCCCCCGTAGGGGGGTAGGGACTAGCACAGATACGCAGTATTTT. It is translated as CASSPRRGVGTSTDTQYF. This chain connects TRBV7-2 to TRBJ2-3; D might be TRBD1 or TRBD2, each matching 6 bases. Germline lookup yields CDR1 SGHTA and CDR2 FQGNSA. The CDR3 is 18 amino acids. Trimming took off 5 bases at V and 0 bases at J, with 21 bases between the two ends.

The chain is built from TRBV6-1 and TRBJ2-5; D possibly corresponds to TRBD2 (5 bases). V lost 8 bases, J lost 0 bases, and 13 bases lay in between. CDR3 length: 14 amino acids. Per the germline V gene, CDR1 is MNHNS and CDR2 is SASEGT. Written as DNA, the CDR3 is TGTGCCAGCGCCCATCGAGGGTACCAAGAGACCCAGTACTTC. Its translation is CASAHRGYQETQYF.

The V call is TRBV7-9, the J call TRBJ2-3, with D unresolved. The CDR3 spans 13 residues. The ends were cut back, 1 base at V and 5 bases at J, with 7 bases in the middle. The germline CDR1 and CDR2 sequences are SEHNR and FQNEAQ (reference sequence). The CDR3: CASSLVLEDTQYF. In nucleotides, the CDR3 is TGTGCCAGCAGCTTAGTGCTTGAAGATACGCAGTATTTT.

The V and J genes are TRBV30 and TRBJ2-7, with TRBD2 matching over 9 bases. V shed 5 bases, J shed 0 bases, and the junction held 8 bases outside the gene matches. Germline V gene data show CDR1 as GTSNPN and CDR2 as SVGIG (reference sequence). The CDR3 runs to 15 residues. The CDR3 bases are TGTGCCTGGGCCCTGACTAGCGGATTCTCCTACGAGCAGTACTTC. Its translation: CAWALTSGFSYEQYF.

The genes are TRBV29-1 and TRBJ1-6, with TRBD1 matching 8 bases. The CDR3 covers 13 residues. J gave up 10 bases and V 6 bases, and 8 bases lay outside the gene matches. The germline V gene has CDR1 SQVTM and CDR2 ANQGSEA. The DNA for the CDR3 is TGCAGCGTGGGGACAGGACCCCAATCACCCCTCCACTTT. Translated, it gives CSVGTGPQSPLHF. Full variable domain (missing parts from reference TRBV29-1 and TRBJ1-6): SAVISQKPSRDICQRGTSLTIQCQVDSQVTMMFWYRQQPGQSLTLIATANQGSEATYESGFVIDKFPISRPNLTFSTLTVSNMSPEDSSIYLCSVGTGPQSPLHFGNGTRLTVT.

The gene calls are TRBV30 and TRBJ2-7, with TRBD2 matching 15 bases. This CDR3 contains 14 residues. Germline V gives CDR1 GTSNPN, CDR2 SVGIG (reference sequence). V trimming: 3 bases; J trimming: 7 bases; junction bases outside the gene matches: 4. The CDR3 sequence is CAWRLGLAGGEQYF. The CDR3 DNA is TGTGCCTGGAGGCTCGGACTAGCGGGGGGGGAGCAGTACTTC.

The CDR3 here is CAWSRGNTIYF. CDR3 DNA sequence: TGTGCCTGGAGTCGTGGAAACACCATATATTTT. V and J are TRBV30 and TRBJ1-3; D not resolved. The CDR3 is 11 residues long. Trimming cost V 2 bases and J 3 bases, with 2 bases left between them. From germline, CDR1 is GTSNPN and CDR2 SVGIG (reference sequence).

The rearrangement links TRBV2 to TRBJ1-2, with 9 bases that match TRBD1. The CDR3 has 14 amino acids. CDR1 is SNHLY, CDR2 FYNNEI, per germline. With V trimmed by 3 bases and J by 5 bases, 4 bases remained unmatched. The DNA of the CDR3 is TGTGCCAGCAGTGAGGACAGGGGTAATTATGGCTACACCTTC. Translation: CASSEDRGNYGYTF.

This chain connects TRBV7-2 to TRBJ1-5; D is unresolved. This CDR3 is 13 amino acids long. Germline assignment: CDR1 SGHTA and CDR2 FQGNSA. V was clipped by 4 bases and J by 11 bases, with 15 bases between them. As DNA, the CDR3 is TGTGCCAGCAGCTATGTGGGTTTCGTAACCCAGCATTTT. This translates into CASSYVGFVTQHF.

The CDR3 DNA sequence: TGTGCCTGGAGTGGGGGGCTAGATCTAGCCGCGCAGTATTTT. Its protein product is CAWSGGLDLAAQYF. The genes are TRBV30 and TRBJ2-3; TRBD1 might be the D (6 bases). This CDR3 is built from 14 residues. The germline V gene encodes CDR1 GTSNPN and CDR2 SVGIG (reference sequence). Between the trimmed V and J ends, which lost 1 base and 10 bases, there was a span of 18 bases.

CDR3: CASRGRAGFAANEKLFF. CDR3 coding DNA: TGTGCCAGCAGGGGGAGAGCGGGGTTCGCGGCTAATGAAAAACTGTTTTTT. V is TRBV11-3 and J is TRBJ1-4; D call uncertain. CDR1 and CDR2 from the germline V gene are SGHNT and YENEEA. Between the trimmed V and J ends, which lost 6 bases and 3 bases, there was a span of 20 bases. The CDR3 covers 17 residues.

The CDR3 DNA follows: TGTGCCAGCAGCGTAGGGTCTAGCTCCTACGAGCAGTACTTC. Translation gives CASSVGSSSYEQYF. V and J are TRBV9 and TRBJ2-7; D gene uncertain. This CDR3 is built from 14 residues. V was pared by 0 bases and J by 0 bases, with 7 bases between. Germline loops: CDR1 SGDLS, CDR2 YYNGEE.

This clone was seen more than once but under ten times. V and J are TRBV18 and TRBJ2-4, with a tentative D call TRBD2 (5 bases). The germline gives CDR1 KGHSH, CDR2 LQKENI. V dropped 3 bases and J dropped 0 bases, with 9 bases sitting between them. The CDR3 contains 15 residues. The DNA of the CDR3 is TGTGCCAGCTCACCGGTGAGGGCAGCCAAAAACATTCAGTACTTC. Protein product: CASSPVRAAKNIQYF.

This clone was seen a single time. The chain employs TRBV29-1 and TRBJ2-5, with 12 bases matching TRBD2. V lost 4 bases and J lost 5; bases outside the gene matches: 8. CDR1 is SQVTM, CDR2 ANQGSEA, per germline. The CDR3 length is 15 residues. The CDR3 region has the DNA TGCAGCGTTGTTCTAGCGGGAGGGCCCGGGGAGACCCAGTACTTC. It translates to CSVVLAGGPGETQYF.

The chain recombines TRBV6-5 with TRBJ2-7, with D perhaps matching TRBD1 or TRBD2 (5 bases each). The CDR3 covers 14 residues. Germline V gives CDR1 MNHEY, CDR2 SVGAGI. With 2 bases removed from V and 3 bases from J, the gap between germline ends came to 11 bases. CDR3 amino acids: CASSYRGPHYEQYF. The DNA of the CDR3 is TGTGCCAGCAGTTACCGGGGACCGCACTACGAGCAGTACTTC.

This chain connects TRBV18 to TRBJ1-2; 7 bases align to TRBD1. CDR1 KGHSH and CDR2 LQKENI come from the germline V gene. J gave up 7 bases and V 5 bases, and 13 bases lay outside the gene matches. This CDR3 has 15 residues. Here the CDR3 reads CASSSGTGDIAGYTF. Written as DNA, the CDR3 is TGTGCCAGCTCATCGGGCACAGGGGACATCGCTGGCTACACCTTC.

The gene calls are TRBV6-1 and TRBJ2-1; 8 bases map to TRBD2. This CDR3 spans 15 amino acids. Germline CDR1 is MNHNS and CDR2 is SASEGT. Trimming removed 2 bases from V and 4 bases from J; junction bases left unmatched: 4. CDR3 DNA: TGTGCCAGCAGTGAAATGTCTAGCGGGTACAATGAGCAGTTCTTC. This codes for CASSEMSSGYNEQFF.

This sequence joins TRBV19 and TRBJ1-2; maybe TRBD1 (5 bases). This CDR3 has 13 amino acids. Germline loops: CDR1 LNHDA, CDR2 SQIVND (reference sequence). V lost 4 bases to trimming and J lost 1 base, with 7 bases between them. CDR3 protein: CASSKGDNYGYTF. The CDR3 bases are TGTGCCAGTAGTAAAGGGGATAACTATGGCTACACCTTC.

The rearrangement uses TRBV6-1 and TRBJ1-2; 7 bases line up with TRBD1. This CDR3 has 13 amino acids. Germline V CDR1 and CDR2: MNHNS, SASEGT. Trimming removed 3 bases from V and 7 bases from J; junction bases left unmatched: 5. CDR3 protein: CASSDRQGGGYTF. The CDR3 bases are TGTGCCAGCAGTGACCGACAGGGAGGTGGCTACACCTTC.

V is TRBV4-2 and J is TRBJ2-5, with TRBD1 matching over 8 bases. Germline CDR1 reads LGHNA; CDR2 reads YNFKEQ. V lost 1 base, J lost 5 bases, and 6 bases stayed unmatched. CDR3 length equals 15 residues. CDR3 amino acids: CASSQGSTGVETQYF. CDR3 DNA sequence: TGTGCCAGCAGCCAAGGATCGACAGGGGTGGAGACCCAGTACTTC.

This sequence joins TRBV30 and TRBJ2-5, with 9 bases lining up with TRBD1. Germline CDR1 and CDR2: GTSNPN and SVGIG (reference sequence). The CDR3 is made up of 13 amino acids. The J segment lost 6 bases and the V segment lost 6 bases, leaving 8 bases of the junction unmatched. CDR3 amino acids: CACTGTGWQTQYF. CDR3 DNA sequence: TGTGCCTGCACCGGGACAGGGTGGCAGACCCAGTACTTC.

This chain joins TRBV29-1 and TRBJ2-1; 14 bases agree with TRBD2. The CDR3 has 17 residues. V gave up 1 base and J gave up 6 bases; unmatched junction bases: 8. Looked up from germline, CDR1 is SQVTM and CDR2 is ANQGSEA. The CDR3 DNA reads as TGCAGCGTTGAAGCCGTTCGACTAGCGGGAGGGGGCAATGAGCAGTTCTTC. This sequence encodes CSVEAVRLAGGGNEQFF.

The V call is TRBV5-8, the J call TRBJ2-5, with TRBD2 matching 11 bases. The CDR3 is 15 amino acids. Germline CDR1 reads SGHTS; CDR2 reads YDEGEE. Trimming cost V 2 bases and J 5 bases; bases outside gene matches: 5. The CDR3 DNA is TGTGCCAGCAGCTTCCCTAGCGGGGGGCCGGAGACCCAGTACTTC. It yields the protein CASSFPSGGPETQYF.